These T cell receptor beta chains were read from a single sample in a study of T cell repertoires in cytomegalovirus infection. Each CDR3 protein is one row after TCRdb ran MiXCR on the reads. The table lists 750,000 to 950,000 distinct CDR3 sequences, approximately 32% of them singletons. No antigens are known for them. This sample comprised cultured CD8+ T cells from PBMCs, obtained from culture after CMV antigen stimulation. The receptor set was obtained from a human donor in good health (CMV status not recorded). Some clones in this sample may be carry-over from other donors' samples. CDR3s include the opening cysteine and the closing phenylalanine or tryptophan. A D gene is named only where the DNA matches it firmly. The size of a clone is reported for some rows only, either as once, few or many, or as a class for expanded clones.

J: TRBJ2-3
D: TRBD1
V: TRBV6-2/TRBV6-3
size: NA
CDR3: CASSTGQARSDTQYF
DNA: TGTGCCAGCAGCACGGGACAGGCGAGGTCAGATACGCAGTATTTT

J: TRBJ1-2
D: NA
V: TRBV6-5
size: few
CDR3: CASSYSYGQSYTF
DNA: TGTGCCAGCAGTTACTCCTATGGACAGAGCTACACCTTC

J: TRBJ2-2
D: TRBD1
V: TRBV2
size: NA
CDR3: CASGGQANTGELFF
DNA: TGTGCCAGCGGGGGACAGGCGAACACCGGGGAGCTGTTTTTT

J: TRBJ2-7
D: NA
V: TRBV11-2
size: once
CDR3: CASSSAEDEQYF
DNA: TGTGCCAGCAGCTCCGCTGAAGACGAGCAGTACTTC

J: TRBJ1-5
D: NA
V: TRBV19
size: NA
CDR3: CASSIDGPYSNQPQHF
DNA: TGTGCCAGTAGTATCGACGGGCCGTATAGCAATCAGCCCCAGCATTTT

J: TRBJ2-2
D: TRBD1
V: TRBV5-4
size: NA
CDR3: CASRGTGDVLNTGELFF
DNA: TGTGCCAGCAGGGGGACAGGGGACGTCCTGAACACCGGGGAGCTGTTTTTT

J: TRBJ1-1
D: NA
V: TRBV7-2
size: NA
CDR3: CASSLAGEPEAFF
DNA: TGTGCCAGCAGCTTAGCGGGCGAGCCTGAAGCTTTCTTT

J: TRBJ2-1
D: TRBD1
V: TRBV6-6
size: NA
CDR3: CASSYEGALQFF
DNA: TGTGCCAGCAGTTACGAGGGGGCCCTCCAGTTCTTC

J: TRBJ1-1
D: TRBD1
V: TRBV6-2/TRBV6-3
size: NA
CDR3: CASSPGQVITEAFF
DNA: TGTGCCAGCAGCCCGGGACAGGTTATCACTGAAGCTTTCTTT

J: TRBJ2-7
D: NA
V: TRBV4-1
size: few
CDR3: CASSQYWGSSYEQYF
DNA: TGCGCCAGCAGCCAATACTGGGGAAGCTCCTACGAGCAGTACTTC

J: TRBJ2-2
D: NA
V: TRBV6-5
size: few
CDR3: CASSYNGDTGELFF
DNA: TGTGCCAGCAGTTACAATGGTGACACCGGGGAGCTGTTTTTT

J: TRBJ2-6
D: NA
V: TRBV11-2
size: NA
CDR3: CASSSDPGTGANVLTF
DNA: TGTGCCAGCAGCTCAGACCCAGGGACTGGGGCCAACGTCCTGACTTTC